The 10 T cell receptor beta chains reported below all come from one sample, sequenced in a study of graft-versus-host responses after intestinal transplantation. Their target antigens are unknown. Libraries were prepared by immunoSEQ multiplex PCR; TCRdb keeps only in-frame clonotypes and omits some of them. The data show over 90,000 clones, 80% to 95% seen once. This material consisted of unstimulated CD8+ T cells sorted from spleen or lymph node cells, taken before intestinal transplant. Receptor source: a human donor who received an intestinal transplant.

The V and J genes are TRBV10-3 and TRBJ1-2; no firm D call. CDR3 length: 12 amino acids. The V and J ends lost 7 bases and 1 base respectively, with 7 bases between them. CDR1 is ENHRY and CDR2 is SYGVKD in the germline V gene. The CDR3 protein is CAINGDNYGYTF. The CDR3 region has the DNA TGTGCCATCAACGGAGATAACTATGGCTACACCTTC.

The chain recombines TRBV20-1 with TRBJ2-1; D perhaps matches TRBD1 (6 bases). The V end was cut by 5 bases, the J end by 10 bases, with 12 bases between. The germline gives CDR1 DFQATT, CDR2 SNEGSKA (reference sequence). The CDR3 is made up of 11 amino acids. The CDR3 region has the DNA TGCAGTGCTTCGACGAGGGGGGAGCAGTTCTTC. Its translation is CSASTRGEQFF.

J is TRBJ1-2 and V is TRBV14; 10 bases map to TRBD1. V lost 5 bases, J lost 6 bases, and 12 bases stayed unmatched. CDR3 size: 16 residues. Germline V CDR1 and CDR2: SGHDN, FVKESK. CDR3 coding DNA: TGTGCCAGCAGCAGCACCGGAGTTGGGACAGGGGATGGCTACACCTTC. Translation: CASSSTGVGTGDGYTF.

The chain links TRBV5-1 to TRBJ2-1, with a tentative D call TRBD2 (6 bases). Trimming took off 4 bases at V and 4 bases at J, with 9 bases between the two ends. The V gene's germline CDR1 is SGHRS and CDR2 YFSETQ. The CDR3 covers 13 residues. CDR3 amino acids: CASSILAYNEQFF. Here the CDR3 DNA reads TGCGCCAGCAGCATCCTAGCGTACAATGAGCAGTTCTTC.

The V and J genes are TRBV2 and TRBJ1-1; D is uncertain. CDR1 SNHLY and CDR2 FYNNEI come from the germline V gene. Trimming stripped 7 bases from V and 10 bases from J, with 16 bases between. The CDR3 runs 12 residues. For the CDR3, the DNA is TGTGCCAGCATAGAGGAGTCGCCTCTAGCTTTCTTT. Its protein is CASIEESPLAFF.

This chain uses TRBV11-2 with TRBJ2-1; either TRBD1 or TRBD2 may fit D (5 bases each). The germline gives CDR1 SGHAT, CDR2 FQNNGV. V was cut by 1 base and J by 4 bases, with 11 bases left in between. CDR3 length equals 15 residues. Written as DNA, the CDR3 is TGTGCCAGCAGCTTAGGTCCGGGGCCGTACAATGAGCAGTTCTTC. Translated, it gives CASSLGPGPYNEQFF. The full variable domain, its missing parts supplied by reference TRBV11-2 and TRBJ2-1, is EAGVAQSPRYKIIEKRQSVAFWCNPISGHATLYWYQQILGQGPKLLIQFQNNGVVDDSQLPKDRFSAERLKGVDSTLKIQPAKLEDSAVYLCASSLGPGPYNEQFFGPGTRLTVL.

This chain links TRBV7-6 with TRBJ2-7; D not certain. Trimming pared 1 base from V and 0 bases from J, leaving 7 bases between. In germline, CDR1 is SGHVS, CDR2 FNYEAQ. The CDR3 loop spans 14 amino acids. CDR3 loop: CASSLEGSSYEQYF. The DNA of the CDR3 is TGTGCCAGCAGCTTAGAAGGCAGCTCCTACGAGCAGTACTTC.

The chain has TRBV5-1 and TRBJ1-1; tentative D call: TRBD1 (6 bases). V was clipped by 6 bases and J by 2 bases, with 11 bases between them. This CDR3 has 13 residues. CDR1 and CDR2 (germline): SGHRS, YFSETQ. The CDR3 spells CASTGDLNTEAFF. The CDR3 DNA reads TGCGCCAGCACAGGGGACCTAAACACTGAAGCTTTCTTT.

The chain is built from TRBV5-1 and TRBJ2-4; perhaps TRBD1 as D (6 bases). The CDR3 is 9 amino acids. Germline loops: CDR1 SGHRS, CDR2 YFSETQ. V was trimmed by 8 bases and J by 16 bases, leaving 13 bases between them. The CDR3 DNA is TGCGCCAGGGGACACGGTCATTACTTC. Protein: CARGHGHYF. Filled out from reference TRBV5-1 and TRBJ2-4, the complete variable domain reads KAGVTQTPRYLIKTRGQQVTLSCSPISGHRSVSWYQQTPGQGLQFLFEYFSETQRNKGNFPGRFSGRQFSNSRSEMNVSTLELGDSALYLCARGHGHYFGAGTRLSVL.

The chain recombines TRBV6-1 with TRBJ1-1; tentative D call: TRBD1 (6 bases). The CDR3 has 19 residues. CDR1 MNHNS and CDR2 SASEGT come from the germline V gene. V lost 1 base and J lost 0, with 21 bases in between. This CDR3 is CASSEEGGEWVFVNTEAFF. The CDR3 DNA reads TGTGCCAGCAGTGAAGAAGGGGGGGAATGGGTCTTTGTGAACACTGAAGCTTTCTTT.